The clone carrying this TCR beta chain has a handful of counts. TCRdb called the RT-PCR reads again in MiXCR, with one record for every CDR3 protein. The sample carries about 680,000 distinct CDR3 sequences, 14% recorded once. The sample taken for sequencing was memory CD4+ T cells from blood. This TCR came from a female donor in good health, serving as a healthy control.

The CDR3 sequence: CASSSYRNNLKETQYF. In DNA form, the CDR3 reads TGTGCCAGCAGTTCCTACAGGAATAACTTGAAAGAGACCCAGTACTTC. V usage is TRBV28 and J usage is TRBJ2-5; possibly TRBD1 for D (5 bases). The CDR3 spans 16 residues. CDR1 is MDHEN and CDR2 is SYDVKM in the germline V gene. V lost 4 bases, J lost 3 bases, and 18 bases lay in between.